This TCR beta chain was sequenced in a study of blood T cells in healthy people across ages. This clonotype was seen a handful of times. Germline CDR1 and CDR2: LGHNA and YSLEER. The V end lost 0 bases, the J end lost 2 bases, and 13 bases lay between the germline ends. The CDR3 runs 17 residues. A second 7 to 11 cycle PCR used barcoded and J-beta primers. MiXCR was run by TCRdb on the 5' RACE reads, yielding one entry per CDR3 protein. This table has about 680,000 distinct CDR3 sequences, around 48% appearing once. Sequencing used blood. The TCR was taken from a woman aged 60-75 years in good health. The chain is built from TRBV4-3 and TRBJ1-4; D is ambiguous. The CDR3 DNA reads as TGCGCCAGCAGCCAAGATCTATTTAGAGGGACTAATGAAAAACTGTTTTTT. It specifies CASSQDLFRGTNEKLFF.